This paragraph covers one T cell receptor beta chain sequence. The antigen is not known. The CDR3 extends over 13 amino acids. CDR1 MNHNY and CDR2 SVGAGI come from the germline V gene (reference sequence). Between the trimmed V and J ends, which lost 7 bases and 5 bases, there was a span of 15 bases. This sample was taken from a study of OX40 agonist ivuxolimab in advanced cancers. As for the study in general: Patients undergoing dose escalation presented with hepatocellular carcinoma, melanoma, renal cell or head and neck cancer. The group had a mean age of 60 years, ranged from roughly 20 to 79, and was roughly 80% male. Three patients, one with hepatocellular carcinoma and two with cutaneous melanoma, responded partially. Whole-study results and caveats: At doses 0.1 to 3.0 mg/kg, CD4+ and CD8+ clones expanded.

Method: immunoSEQ multiplex PCR; TCRdb's copy keeps in-frame clones and lacks some. The table records around 50,000 clones, roughly nine tenths of them present only once. The chain has TRBV6-6 and TRBJ2-7; D ambiguous. The specimen comprised CD4+ or CD8+ T cells sorted from blood, sampled in a trial of the OX40 agonist ivuxolimab. This TCR was recovered from an adult with an advanced solid tumor such as melanoma, head and neck, liver or kidney cancer. CDR3 DNA sequence: TGTGCCAGCACCACATGGGCTTCGGACGAGCAGTACTTC. This encodes CASTTWASDEQYF.